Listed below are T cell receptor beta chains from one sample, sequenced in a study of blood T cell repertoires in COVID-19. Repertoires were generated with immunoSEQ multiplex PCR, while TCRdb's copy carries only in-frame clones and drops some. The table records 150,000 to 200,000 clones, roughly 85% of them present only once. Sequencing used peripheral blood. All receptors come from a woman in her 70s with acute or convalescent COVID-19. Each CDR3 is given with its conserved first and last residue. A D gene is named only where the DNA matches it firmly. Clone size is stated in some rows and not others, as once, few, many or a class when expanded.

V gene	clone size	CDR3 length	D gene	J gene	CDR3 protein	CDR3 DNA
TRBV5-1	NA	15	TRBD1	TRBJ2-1	CASRMGQAQNNEQFF	TGCGCCAGCAGAATGGGACAGGCTCAAAACAATGAGCAGTTCTTC
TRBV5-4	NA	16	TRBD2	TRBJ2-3	CASSLVSGRHTDTQYF	TGTGCCAGCAGCTTAGTTAGCGGGAGGCACACAGATACGCAGTATTTT
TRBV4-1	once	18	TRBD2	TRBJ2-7	CASSQVLVAGVTAYEQYF	TGCGCCAGCAGCCAAGTACTCGTAGCGGGAGTCACTGCCTACGAGCAGTACTTC
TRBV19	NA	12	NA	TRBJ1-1	CASRNRYTEAFF	TGTGCCAGTAGGAACAGGTACACTGAAGCTTTCTTT
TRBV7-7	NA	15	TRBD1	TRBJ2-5	CASSLGQGNRETQYF	TGTGCCAGCAGCTTGGGACAGGGGAATCGAGAGACCCAGTACTTC
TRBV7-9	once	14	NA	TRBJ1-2	CASSGQTRNYGYTF	TGTGCCAGCAGTGGACAAACGAGAAACTATGGCTACACCTTC
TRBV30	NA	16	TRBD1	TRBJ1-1	CAWSLGLGTVNTEAFF	TGTGCCTGGAGCCTGGGGCTCGGGACAGTTAACACTGAAGCTTTCTTT
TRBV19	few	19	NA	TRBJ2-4	CASSIRPQGGGLRENIQYF	TGTGCCAGTAGTATCCGCCCACAAGGGGGGGGCCTCAGGGAAAACATTCAGTACTTC
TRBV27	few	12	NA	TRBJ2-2	CASSSQTGELFF	TGTGCCAGCAGTTCCCAGACCGGGGAGCTGTTTTTT
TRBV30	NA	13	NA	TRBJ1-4	CAWTGRADEKLFF	TGTGCCTGGACGGGGAGAGCCGATGAAAAACTGTTTTTT
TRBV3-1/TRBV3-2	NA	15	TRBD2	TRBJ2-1	CASTPGGTYYNEQFF	TGTGCCAGCACCCCGGGAGGGACGTACTACAATGAGCAGTTCTTC
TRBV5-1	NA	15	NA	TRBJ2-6	CASRAGYSGANVLTF	TGCGCCAGCAGGGCAGGCTACTCTGGGGCCAACGTCCTGACTTTC
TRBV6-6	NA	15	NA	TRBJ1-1	CASSVAAAVATEAFF	TGTGCCAGCAGCGTCGCGGCAGCGGTGGCCACTGAAGCTTTCTTT
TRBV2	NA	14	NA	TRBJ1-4	CASSEYRQNEKLFF	TGTGCCAGCAGTGAGTACAGGCAGAATGAAAAACTGTTTTTT
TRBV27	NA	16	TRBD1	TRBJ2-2	CASSSPGQVGTGELFF	TGTGCCAGCAGTTCCCCGGGACAGGTGGGGACCGGGGAGCTGTTTTTT
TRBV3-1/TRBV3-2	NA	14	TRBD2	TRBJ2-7	CASSLGLADYEQYF	TGTGCCAGCAGCCTCGGACTAGCGGACTACGAGCAGTACTTC
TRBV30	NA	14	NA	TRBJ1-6	CAWSKGQDNSPLHF	TGTGCCTGGAGTAAGGGACAAGATAATTCACCCCTCCACTTT
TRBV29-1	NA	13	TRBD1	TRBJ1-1	CSVRTGPGTEAFF	TGCAGCGTTCGGACAGGGCCGGGCACTGAAGCTTTCTTT
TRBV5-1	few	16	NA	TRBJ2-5	CASSLGATQFQETQYF	TGCGCCAGCAGCTTAGGGGCCACCCAATTCCAAGAGACCCAGTACTTC
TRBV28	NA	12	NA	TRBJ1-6	CASSQRQEPLHF	TGTGCCAGCAGTCAGCGACAGGAACCCCTCCACTTT
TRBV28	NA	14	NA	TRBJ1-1	CASSLDSGGTEAFF	TGTGCCAGCAGTTTGGACAGCGGGGGCACTGAAGCTTTCTTT
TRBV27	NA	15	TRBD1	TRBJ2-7	CASSLGTGGIYEQYF	TGTGCCAGCAGTTTGGGGACAGGAGGAATTTACGAGCAGTACTTC
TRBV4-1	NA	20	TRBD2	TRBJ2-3	CASSHRRLAGDHSSTDTQYF	TGCGCCAGCAGCCATAGAAGGCTAGCGGGAGACCATTCTAGCACAGATACGCAGTATTTT
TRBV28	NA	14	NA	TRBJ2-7	CASRPGLENYEQYF	TGTGCCAGCAGGCCGGGACTGGAGAACTACGAGCAGTACTTC
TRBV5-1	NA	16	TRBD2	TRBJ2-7	CASSSQRGPSSYEQYF	TGCGCCAGCAGCTCGCAGCGGGGCCCTAGCTCCTACGAGCAGTACTTC
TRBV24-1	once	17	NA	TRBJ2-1	CATSDFGARGSYNEQFF	TGTGCCACCAGTGATTTTGGGGCCAGGGGTTCCTACAATGAGCAGTTCTTC
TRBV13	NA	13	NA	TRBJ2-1	CASSLFGGSEQFF	TGTGCCAGCAGCTTATTTGGAGGGAGTGAGCAGTTCTTC
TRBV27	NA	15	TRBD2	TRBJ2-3	CASSLASGTTDTQYF	TGTGCCAGCAGTTTGGCTAGCGGGACCACAGATACGCAGTATTTT
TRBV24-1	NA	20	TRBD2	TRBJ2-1	CATSDSRTSGRASSYNEQFF	TGTGCCACCAGTGATTCTCGGACTAGCGGGAGGGCTAGCTCCTACAATGAGCAGTTCTTC
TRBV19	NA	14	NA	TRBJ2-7	CASIQRRYSYEQYF	TGTGCCAGTATCCAGCGGAGATACTCCTACGAGCAGTACTTC
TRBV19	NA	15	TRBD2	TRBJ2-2	CASSIAAGGTGELFF	TGTGCCAGTAGTATAGCGGCGGGAGGCACCGGGGAGCTGTTTTTT
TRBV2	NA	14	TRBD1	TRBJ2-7	CASNRQGAYYEQYF	TGTGCCAGCAACCGACAGGGCGCTTACTACGAGCAGTACTTC
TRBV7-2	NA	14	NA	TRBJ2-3	CASSLAVLTDTQYF	TGTGCCAGCAGCTTAGCTGTTCTCACAGATACGCAGTATTTT
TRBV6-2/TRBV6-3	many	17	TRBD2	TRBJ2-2	CASSQRSGGMNTGELFF	TGTGCCAGCAGCCAGAGGTCGGGGGGAATGAACACCGGGGAGCTGTTTTTT
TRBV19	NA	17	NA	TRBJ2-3	CASSIADRSIGGDTQYF	TGTGCCAGTAGTATAGCAGACAGGTCAATAGGTGGAGATACGCAGTATTTT
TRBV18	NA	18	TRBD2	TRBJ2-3	CASSRDTSGRVSADTQYF	TGTGCCAGCTCACGTGACACTAGCGGGAGAGTGAGCGCAGATACGCAGTATTTT
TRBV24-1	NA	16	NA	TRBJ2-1	CATSDSVKGPFNEQFF	TGTGCCACCAGTGATTCAGTAAAGGGGCCCTTCAATGAGCAGTTCTTC